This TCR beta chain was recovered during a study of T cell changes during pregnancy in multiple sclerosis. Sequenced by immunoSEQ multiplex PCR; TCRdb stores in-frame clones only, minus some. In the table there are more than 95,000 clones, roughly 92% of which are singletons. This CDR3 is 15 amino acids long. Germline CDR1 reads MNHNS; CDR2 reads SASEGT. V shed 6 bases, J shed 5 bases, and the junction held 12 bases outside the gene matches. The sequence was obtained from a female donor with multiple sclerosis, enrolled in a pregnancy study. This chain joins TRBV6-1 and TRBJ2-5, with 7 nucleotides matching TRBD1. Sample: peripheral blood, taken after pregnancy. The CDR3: CASRTHRGSSETQYF. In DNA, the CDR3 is TGTGCCAGCAGAACGCACAGGGGTTCGTCGGAGACCCAGTACTTC.